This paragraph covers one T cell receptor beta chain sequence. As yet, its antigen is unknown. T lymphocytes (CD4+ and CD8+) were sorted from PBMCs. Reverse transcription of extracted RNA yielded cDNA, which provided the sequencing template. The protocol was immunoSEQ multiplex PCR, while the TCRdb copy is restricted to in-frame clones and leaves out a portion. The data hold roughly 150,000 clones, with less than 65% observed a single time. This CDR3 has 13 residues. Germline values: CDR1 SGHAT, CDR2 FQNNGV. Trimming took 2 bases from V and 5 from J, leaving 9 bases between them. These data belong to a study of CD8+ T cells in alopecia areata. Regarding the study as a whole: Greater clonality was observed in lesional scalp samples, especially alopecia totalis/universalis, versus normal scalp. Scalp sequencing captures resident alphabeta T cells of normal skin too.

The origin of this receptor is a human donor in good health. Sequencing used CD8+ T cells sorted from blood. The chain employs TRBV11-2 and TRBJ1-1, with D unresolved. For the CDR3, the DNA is TGTGCCAGCAGCTTATCTGTAAAAACTGAAGCTTTCTTT. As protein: CASSLSVKTEAFF.